A selection of T cell receptor beta chains follows, all from one sample in a study of T cells in Graves' hyperthyroidism and ophthalmopathy. TCRdb analysed the multiplex PCR reads with MiXCR anew, one entry per CDR3 protein. The table lists approximately 360,000 distinct CDR3 sequences, 15% to 18% of them singletons, with 25% to 30% in the top ten. The sample comprised blood. These TCRs come from a woman aged 18-29 years with Graves' hyperthyroidism that later progressed to Graves' ophthalmopathy. Both conserved end residues are part of each CDR3. The order of the fields is clone size, V gene, D gene, J gene, CDR3 protein, CDR3 DNA. The D gene is left open where the match is weak. Part of the rows lack a size; the others show once, few, many or a class for expanded clones.

many	TRBV27	-	TRBJ1-6	CASSRNNSPLHF	TGTGCCAGCAGTCGGAATAATTCACCCCTCCACTTT
many	TRBV7-9	-	TRBJ2-1	CASTDFKPNNEQFF	TGTGCCAGCACCGACTTTAAACCTAACAATGAGCAGTTCTTC
many	TRBV2	TRBD1	TRBJ1-5	CASSRTGDQPQHF	TGTGCCAGCAGTCGGACAGGGGATCAGCCCCAGCATTTT
few	TRBV28	-	TRBJ2-3	CASSMWRNQYTQYF	TGTGCCAGCAGCATGTGGAGGAACCAGTATACGCAGTATTTT
once	TRBV18	-	TRBJ2-2	CASSTRQATGELFF	TGTGCCAGCAGCACCCGACAGGCCACCGGGGAGCTGTTTTTT
many	TRBV5-1	-	TRBJ2-5	CASSLQRGETQYF	TGCGCCAGCAGCTTGCAACGGGGAGAAACCCAGTACTTC
few	TRBV12-3/TRBV12-4	TRBD2	TRBJ2-1	CASSSYSGSLHEQFF	TGTGCCAGCAGTTCCTATAGCGGGAGTTTACATGAGCAGTTCTTC
many	TRBV30	TRBD1	TRBJ1-5	CAWSVNGQGVGSNQPQHF	TGTGCCTGGAGTGTAAATGGGCAGGGGGTTGGGAGCAATCAGCCCCAGCATTTT
few	TRBV28	TRBD1	TRBJ2-7	CASSGTGRRGEQYF	TGTGCCAGCAGTGGGACAGGGCGTCGGGGCGAGCAGTACTTC
many	TRBV3-1	-	TRBJ2-5	CASSQGLAAKETQYF	TGTGCCAGCAGCCAAGGCTTAGCTGCAAAAGAGACCCAGTACTTC
many	TRBV3-1	TRBD2	TRBJ2-7	CASSQGTSTHEQYF	TGTGCCAGCAGCCAAGGGACTAGCACCCACGAGCAGTACTTC
many	TRBV7-9	-	TRBJ2-5	CASSFLWGETQYF	TGTGCCAGCAGCTTTTTATGGGGAGAGACCCAGTACTTC
many	TRBV5-1	-	TRBJ2-7	CASSLTSYEQYF	TGTGCCAGCAGCCTGACTTCTTACGAGCAGTACTTC
many	TRBV28	-	TRBJ2-3	CASSLCRGAGDTQYF	TGTGCCAGCAGTTTATGCAGGGGGGCGGGGGATACGCAGTATTTT
-	TRBV24-1	TRBD1	TRBJ1-1	CATRSGGTLSTEAFF	TGTGCCACCAGATCAGGGGGGACCTTAAGCACTGAAGCTTTCTTT
few	TRBV28	TRBD1	TRBJ2-4	CASSLLQGALGIQYF	TGTGCCAGCAGTTTGCTACAGGGGGCGCTTGGCATTCAGTACTTC
many	TRBV7-8	-	TRBJ2-5	CASSLDQKAAGRTQYF	TGTGCCAGCAGCTTAGATCAGAAGGCAGCTGGGCGGACCCAGTACTTC
few	TRBV19	TRBD2	TRBJ2-1	CASAFSGRSGNEQFF	TGTGCCAGTGCGTTTAGCGGGAGGAGTGGTAATGAGCAGTTCTTC
-	TRBV2	TRBD2	TRBJ2-3	CASRRTSGDTDTQYF	TGTGCCAGCAGGAGGACTAGCGGGGACACAGATACGCAGTATTTT
many	TRBV30	TRBD1	TRBJ1-5	CAWSQGEYQPQHF	TGTGCCTGGAGTCAGGGGGAATATCAGCCCCAGCATTTT
-	TRBV5-1	-	TRBJ2-5	CASSLGPLAAVFQETQYF	TGCGCCAGCAGCTTGGGCCCACTAGCTGCGGTCTTCCAAGAGACCCAGTACTTC
-	TRBV9	TRBD2	TRBJ2-7	CASSARTSGSEQYF	TGTGCCAGCAGCGCCCGGACTAGCGGGAGCGAGCAGTACTTC
-	TRBV25-1	-	TRBJ2-3	CASSWGDADTQYF	TGTGCCAGCAGTTGGGGGGATGCAGATACGCAGTATTTT
many	TRBV28	-	TRBJ1-1	CASSHSGTEAFF	TGTGCCAGCAGCCATAGCGGCACTGAAGCTTTCTTT
-	TRBV6-1	TRBD1	TRBJ2-1	CASSRDRDKQFF	TGTGCCAGCAGCCGCGACAGGGATAAGCAGTTCTTC
once	TRBV5-4	-	TRBJ1-1	CASSLAGLGWEGTEAFF	TGTGCCAGCAGCTTGGCCGGGTTGGGTTGGGAAGGCACTGAAGCTTTCTTT
-	TRBV20-1	-	TRBJ2-1	CSARSPGVARNEQFF	TGCAGTGCTCGTTCCCCGGGGGTCGCTAGGAATGAGCAGTTCTTC
many	TRBV3-1	TRBD2	TRBJ2-1	CASSQALAGYNEQFF	TGTGCCAGCAGCCAAGCACTAGCGGGATACAATGAGCAGTTCTTC
many	TRBV7-9	-	TRBJ2-7	CASSSLSSYEQYF	TGTGCCAGCAGCAGTTTAAGCTCCTACGAGCAGTACTTC
few	TRBV11-3	TRBD2	TRBJ2-1	CASSVRTSDEQFF	TGTGCCAGCAGCGTTCGGACTAGTGATGAGCAGTTCTTC
-	TRBV2	TRBD2	TRBJ2-3	CASSTPPSGSADTQYF	TGTGCCAGCAGTACACCGCCTAGCGGGAGTGCAGATACGCAGTATTTT
many	TRBV10-1	TRBD1	TRBJ2-7	CASSERTGVEQYF	TGCGCCAGCAGTGAGCGGACAGGGGTCGAGCAGTACTTC
many	TRBV27	TRBD1	TRBJ1-5	CASSLAGGRPQHF	TGTGCCAGCAGTTTAGCAGGGGGACGGCCCCAGCATTTT
few	TRBV7-2	-	TRBJ2-1	CTSISRDLPNNEQFF	TGTACCAGCATTTCCCGGGACCTTCCAAACAATGAGCAGTTCTTC
many	TRBV27	TRBD1	TRBJ1-4	CASGTGGNEKLFF	TGTGCCAGCGGGACAGGGGGTAATGAAAAACTGTTTTTT
few	TRBV5-1	-	TRBJ1-3	CASSLAQGRNTIYF	TGCGCCAGCAGCTTGGCCCAGGGAAGAAACACCATATATTTT
-	TRBV4-1	-	TRBJ2-1	CASSPSLLVGPRSYNEQFF	TGCGCCAGCAGTCCGTCCTTACTAGTTGGGCCTAGGTCCTACAATGAGCAGTTCTTC
many	TRBV7-9	TRBD1	TRBJ2-7	CASSVRTGTYEQYF	TGTGCCAGCAGCGTCCGGACAGGGACCTACGAGCAGTACTTC
-	TRBV28	TRBD2	TRBJ2-7	CASSLSGSENEQYF	TGTGCCAGCAGTCTTAGCGGGAGCGAAAACGAGCAGTACTTC
-	TRBV13	TRBD2	TRBJ2-7	CASSPVGLAGFYEQYF	TGTGCCAGCAGCCCAGTGGGACTAGCGGGATTCTACGAGCAGTACTTC
-	TRBV30	-	TRBJ2-6	CAWSVGAGILTAVSGANVLTF	TGTGCCTGGAGTGTAGGGGCAGGGATTCTCACAGCCGTCTCTGGGGCCAACGTCCTGACTTTC
many	TRBV27	TRBD1	TRBJ1-4	CASSPGTGVNEKLFF	TGTGCCAGCAGTCCGGGGACAGGGGTAAATGAAAAACTGTTTTTT
-	TRBV6-1	-	TRBJ2-7	CASSEIQGTLFYEQYF	TGTGCCAGCAGTGAAATCCAGGGCACCCTATTCTACGAGCAGTACTTC
few	TRBV6-1	TRBD1	TRBJ2-6	CASSSPTGGPSGANVLTF	TGTGCCAGCAGTTCGCCGACAGGGGGCCCATCTGGGGCCAACGTCCTGACTTTC
many	TRBV2	-	TRBJ2-3	CASDDNGLTQYF	TGTGCCAGCGACGATAACGGTTTAACGCAGTATTTT
many	TRBV7-9	TRBD2	TRBJ2-1	CASSLRLADNEQFF	TGTGCCAGCAGTCTCCGACTAGCTGACAATGAGCAGTTCTTC
many	TRBV2	-	TRBJ1-1	CASRFEGARGTEAFF	TGTGCCAGCAGGTTCGAAGGGGCTAGGGGCACTGAAGCTTTCTTT
few	TRBV5-6	TRBD2	TRBJ2-3	CASSLNLAGEESDTQYF	TGTGCCAGCAGCTTGAACCTAGCGGGAGAGGAGTCAGATACGCAGTATTTT
-	TRBV18	-	TRBJ1-6	CASSPTGTRGSPLHF	TGTGCCAGCTCACCTACCGGGACAAGAGGATCACCCCTCCACTTT
-	TRBV7-9	TRBD2	TRBJ2-4	CASSLSGSAKNIQYF	TGTGCCAGCAGCTTAAGCGGGAGCGCCAAAAACATTCAGTACTTC
-	TRBV4-1	TRBD2	TRBJ2-3	CASSLRTSGTLTDTQYF	TGCGCCAGCAGCCTGCGGACTAGCGGGACGCTCACAGATACGCAGTATTTT